This T cell receptor beta chain was sequenced during a study of control samples from healthy donors and cancer patients. Sequencing was performed with immunoSEQ multiplex PCR; in TCRdb, only in-frame clones are kept and a portion is missing. The sample holds around 150,000 clones, roughly 89% seen once. The CDR3 is 15 residues long. Trimming took 7 bases from V and 0 from J, leaving 15 bases between them. CDR1 and CDR2 from the germline V gene are LNHDA and SQIVND (reference sequence). This clone was observed once. The source of this sequence is a man younger than 45 in good health. The chain has TRBV19 and TRBJ1-1, with no clear D. The specimen sequenced was blood. As DNA, the CDR3 is TGTGCCAGTAACTACCCCGGAAGGGTGAACACTGAAGCTTTCTTT. It specifies CASNYPGRVNTEAFF.